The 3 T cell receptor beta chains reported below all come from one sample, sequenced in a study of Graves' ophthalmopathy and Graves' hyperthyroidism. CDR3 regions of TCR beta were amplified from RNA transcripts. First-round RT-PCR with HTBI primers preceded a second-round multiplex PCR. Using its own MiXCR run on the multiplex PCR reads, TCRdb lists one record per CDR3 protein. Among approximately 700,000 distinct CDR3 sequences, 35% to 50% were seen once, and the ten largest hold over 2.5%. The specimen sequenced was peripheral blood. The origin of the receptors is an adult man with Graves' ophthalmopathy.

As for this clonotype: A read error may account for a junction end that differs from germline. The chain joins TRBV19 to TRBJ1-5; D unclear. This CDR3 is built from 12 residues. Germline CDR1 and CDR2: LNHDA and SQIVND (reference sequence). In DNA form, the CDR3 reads TGTGCCAGTAGAGGAAGCATTCAGCCCCAGCATTTT. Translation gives CASRGSIQPQHF.

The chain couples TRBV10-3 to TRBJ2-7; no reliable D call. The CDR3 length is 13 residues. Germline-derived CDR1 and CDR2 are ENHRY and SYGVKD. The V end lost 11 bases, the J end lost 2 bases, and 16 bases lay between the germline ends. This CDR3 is CAASEPSTYEQYF. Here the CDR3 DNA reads TGTGCCGCCAGTGAGCCCTCGACCTACGAGCAGTACTTC.

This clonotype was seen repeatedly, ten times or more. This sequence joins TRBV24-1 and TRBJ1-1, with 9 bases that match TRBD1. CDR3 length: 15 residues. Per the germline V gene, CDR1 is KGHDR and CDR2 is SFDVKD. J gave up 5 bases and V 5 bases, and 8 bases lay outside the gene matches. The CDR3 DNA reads TGTGCCACCAGTGGGGGGACAGGGTTGGAGACTGAAGCTTTCTTT. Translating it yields CATSGGTGLETEAFF.